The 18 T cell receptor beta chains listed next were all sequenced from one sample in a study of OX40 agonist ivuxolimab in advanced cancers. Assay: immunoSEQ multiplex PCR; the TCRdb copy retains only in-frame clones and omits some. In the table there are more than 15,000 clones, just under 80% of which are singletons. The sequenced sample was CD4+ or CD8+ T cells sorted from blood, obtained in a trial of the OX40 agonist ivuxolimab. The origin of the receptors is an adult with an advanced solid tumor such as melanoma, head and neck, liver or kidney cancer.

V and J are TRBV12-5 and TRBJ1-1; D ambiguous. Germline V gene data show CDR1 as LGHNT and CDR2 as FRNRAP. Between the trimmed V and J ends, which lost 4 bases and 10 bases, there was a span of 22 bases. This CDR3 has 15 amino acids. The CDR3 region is CASGWDQDLVKGAFF. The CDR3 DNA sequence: TGTGCTAGTGGTTGGGATCAAGATTTGGTTAAGGGAGCTTTCTTT.

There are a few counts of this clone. CDR3 amino acids: CASSWTGGDETQYF. The DNA for the CDR3 is TGTGCCAGCAGCTGGACAGGGGGTGATGAGACCCAGTACTTC. V and J are TRBV7-3 and TRBJ2-5; 10 bases fit TRBD1. The ends lost 4 bases at V and 5 bases at J; junction bases unmatched: 4. The CDR3 is made up of 14 amino acids. CDR1 is SGHTA and CDR2 is FQGTGA in the germline V gene.

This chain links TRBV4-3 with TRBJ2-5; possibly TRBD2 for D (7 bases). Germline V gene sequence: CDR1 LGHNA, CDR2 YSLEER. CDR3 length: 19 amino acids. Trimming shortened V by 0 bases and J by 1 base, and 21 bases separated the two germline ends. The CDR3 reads CASSQDLGGRGPPQETQYF. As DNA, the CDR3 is TGCGCCAGCAGCCAAGATCTGGGAGGGCGGGGGCCGCCCCAAGAGACCCAGTACTTC.

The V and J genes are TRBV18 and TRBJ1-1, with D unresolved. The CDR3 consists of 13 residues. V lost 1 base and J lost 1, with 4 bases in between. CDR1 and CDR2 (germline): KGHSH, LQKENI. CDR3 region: CASSPQGNTEAFF. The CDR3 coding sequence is TGTGCCAGCTCACCACAGGGGAACACTGAAGCTTTCTTT. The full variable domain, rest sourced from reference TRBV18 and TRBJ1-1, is NAGVMQNPRHLVRRRGQEARLRCSPMKGHSHVYWYRQLPEEGLKFMVYLQKENIIDESGMPKERFSAEFPKEGPSILRIQQVVRGDSAAYFCASSPQGNTEAFFGQGTRLTVV.

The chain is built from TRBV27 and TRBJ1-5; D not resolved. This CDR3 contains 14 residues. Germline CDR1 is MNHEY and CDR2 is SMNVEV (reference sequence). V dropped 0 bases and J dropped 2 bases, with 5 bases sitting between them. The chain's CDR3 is CASSLSFGNQPQHF. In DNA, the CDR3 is TGTGCCAGCAGTTTATCCTTTGGCAATCAGCCCCAGCATTTT.

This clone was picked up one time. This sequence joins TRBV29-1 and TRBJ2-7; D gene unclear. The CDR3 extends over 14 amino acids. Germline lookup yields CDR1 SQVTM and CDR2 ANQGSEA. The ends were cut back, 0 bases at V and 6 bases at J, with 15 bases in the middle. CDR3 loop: CSVEEGFLTGEQYF. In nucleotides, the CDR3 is TGCAGCGTTGAAGAGGGCTTCCTCACTGGCGAGCAGTACTTC.

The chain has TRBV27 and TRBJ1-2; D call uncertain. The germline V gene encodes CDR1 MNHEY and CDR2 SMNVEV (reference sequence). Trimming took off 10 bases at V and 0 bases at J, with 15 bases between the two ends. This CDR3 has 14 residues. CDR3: CATPPDESNYGYTF. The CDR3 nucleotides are TGTGCCACCCCACCGGACGAATCTAACTATGGCTACACCTTC.

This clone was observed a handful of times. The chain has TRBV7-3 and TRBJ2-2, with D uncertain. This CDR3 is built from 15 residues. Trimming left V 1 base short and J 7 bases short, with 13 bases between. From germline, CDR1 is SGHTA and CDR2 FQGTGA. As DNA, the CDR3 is TGTGCCAGCAGCTTAAATCCCGGGTCGGGCGGGGAGCTGTTTTTT. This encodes CASSLNPGSGGELFF.

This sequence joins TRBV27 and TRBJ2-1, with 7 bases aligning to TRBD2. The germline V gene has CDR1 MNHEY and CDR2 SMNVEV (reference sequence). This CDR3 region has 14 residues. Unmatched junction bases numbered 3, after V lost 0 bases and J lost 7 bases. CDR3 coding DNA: TGTGCCAGCAGTTTATCCCACGGGGGGAATGAGCAGTTCTTC. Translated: CASSLSHGGNEQFF.

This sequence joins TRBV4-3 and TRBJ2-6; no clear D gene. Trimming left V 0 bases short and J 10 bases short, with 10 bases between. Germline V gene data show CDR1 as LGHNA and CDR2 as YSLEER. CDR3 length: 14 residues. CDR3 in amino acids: CASSQDMTSNVLTF. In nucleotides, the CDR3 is TGCGCCAGCAGCCAAGATATGACCAGTAACGTCCTGACTTTC.

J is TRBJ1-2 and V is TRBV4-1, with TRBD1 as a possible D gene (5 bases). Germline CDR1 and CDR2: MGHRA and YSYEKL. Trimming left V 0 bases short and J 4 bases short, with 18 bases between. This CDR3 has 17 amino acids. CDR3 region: CASSQEGYGRGVYGYTF. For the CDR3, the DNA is TGCGCCAGCAGCCAAGAGGGTTACGGTAGGGGCGTCTATGGCTACACCTTC.

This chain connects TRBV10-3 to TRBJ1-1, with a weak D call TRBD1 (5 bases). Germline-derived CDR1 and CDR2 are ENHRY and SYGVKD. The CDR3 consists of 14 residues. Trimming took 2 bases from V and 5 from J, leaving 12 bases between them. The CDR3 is CAISEPGWGTEAFF. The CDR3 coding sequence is TGTGCCATCAGTGAGCCGGGATGGGGGACTGAAGCTTTCTTT.

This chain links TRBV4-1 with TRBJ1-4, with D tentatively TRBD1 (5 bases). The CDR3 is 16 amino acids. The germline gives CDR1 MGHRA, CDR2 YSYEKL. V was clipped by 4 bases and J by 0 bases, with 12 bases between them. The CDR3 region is CASSRGWTATNEKLFF. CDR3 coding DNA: TGCGCCAGCAGCCGGGGCTGGACTGCAACTAATGAAAAACTGTTTTTT.

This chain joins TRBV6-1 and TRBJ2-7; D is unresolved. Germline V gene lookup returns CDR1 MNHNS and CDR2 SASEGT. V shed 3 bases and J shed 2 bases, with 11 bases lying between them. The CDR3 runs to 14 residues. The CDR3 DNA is TGTGCCAGCAGTGACGAGTGGATAGCCTACGAGCAGTACTTC. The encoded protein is CASSDEWIAYEQYF.

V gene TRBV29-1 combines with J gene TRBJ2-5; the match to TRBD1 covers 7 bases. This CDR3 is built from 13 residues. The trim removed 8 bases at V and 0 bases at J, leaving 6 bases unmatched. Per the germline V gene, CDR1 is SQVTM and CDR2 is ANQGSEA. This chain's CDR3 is CSFPGQNQETQYF. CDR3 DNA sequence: TGCAGCTTTCCGGGACAGAACCAAGAGACCCAGTACTTC.

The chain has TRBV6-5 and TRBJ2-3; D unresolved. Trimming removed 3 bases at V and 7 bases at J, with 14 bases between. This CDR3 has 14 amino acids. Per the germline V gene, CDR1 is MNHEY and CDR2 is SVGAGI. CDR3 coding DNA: TGTGCCAGCAGTTATGGCCCGTCCGCCTATACGCAGTATTTT. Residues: CASSYGPSAYTQYF.

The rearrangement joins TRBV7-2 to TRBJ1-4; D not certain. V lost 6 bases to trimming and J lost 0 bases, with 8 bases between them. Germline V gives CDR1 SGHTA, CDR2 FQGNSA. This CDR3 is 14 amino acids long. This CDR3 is CASRIRTTNEKLFF. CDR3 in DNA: TGTGCCAGCAGAATTAGGACAACTAATGAAAAACTGTTTTTT.

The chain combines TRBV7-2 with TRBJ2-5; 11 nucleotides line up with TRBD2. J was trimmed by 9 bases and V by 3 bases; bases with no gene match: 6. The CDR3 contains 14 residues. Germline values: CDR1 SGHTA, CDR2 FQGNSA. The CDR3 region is CASSLVSGGAPQYF. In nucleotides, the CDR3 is TGTGCCAGCAGCTTGGTTAGCGGGGGGGCGCCCCAGTACTTC. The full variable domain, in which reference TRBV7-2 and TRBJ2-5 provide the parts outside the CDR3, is GAGVSQSPSNKVTEKGKDVELRCDPISGHTALYWYRQSLGQGLEFLIYFQGNSAPDKSGLPSDRFSAERTGGSVSTLTIQRTQQEDSAVYLCASSLVSGGAPQYFGPGTRLLVL.